This TCR beta chain was sequenced during a study of T cell changes during pregnancy in multiple sclerosis. Generated by immunoSEQ multiplex PCR, the TCRdb table keeps only in-frame clones and is missing some. The sample carries roughly 87,000 clones, roughly nine tenths recorded once. This clone was seen just once. With 7 bases clipped from V and 9 bases from J, the junction kept 13 bases outside the gene matches. Germline V gives CDR1 SGHTA, CDR2 FQGNSA. CDR3 length: 15 residues. The V gene is TRBV7-2, the J gene TRBJ2-1, with 9 bases identical to TRBD2. This TCR came from a female donor in good health, serving as a control in a pregnancy study. Some clones in this sample may be carry-over from other donors' samples. The sample was PBMCs, taken in the first trimester of pregnancy. The CDR3 DNA follows: TGTGCCAGCATCTGGTTGGGCGGGAGGGCCGGTGAGCAGTTCTTC. It codes for CASIWLGGRAGEQFF.